This is a list of T cell receptor beta chains from one sample in a study of T-cell memory formation after mild COVID-19. A single record per CDR3 protein comes from TCRdb applying MiXCR to the 5' RACE reads. The repertoire holds approximately 340,000 distinct CDR3 sequences, about a sixth seen once, with about 20% in the top ten. Material for sequencing was PBMCs or a T cell subset sorted from them (not recorded which). These receptors all stem from a man aged 18 to 30 who had mild COVID-19 (a few samples of this study predate the infection). Cell type and time point are not known. Both conserved end residues are part of each CDR3. The order of the fields is clone size, V gene, D gene, J gene, CDR3 protein, CDR3 DNA. D genes are given only for firm matches. Clone sizes are given selectively: once, few, many, or a class where the clone is expanded.

>many|TRBV7-9|TRBD2|TRBJ2-3
CASSLGGAPRNTQYF
TGTGCCAGCAGCCTCGGGGGGGCCCCCCGGAATACGCAGTATTTT
>few|TRBV6-5|-|TRBJ2-2
CASSYGVGAGELFF
TGTGCCAGCAGTTATGGGGTTGGGGCCGGGGAGCTGTTTTTT
>few|TRBV5-1|TRBD2|TRBJ2-3
CASSLAGGGGAVDTQYF
TGCGCCAGCAGCTTGGCCGGAGGCGGGGGGGCCGTAGATACGCAGTATTTT
>few|TRBV4-3|-|TRBJ2-2
CASSQVVADTGELFF
TGCGCCAGCAGCCAAGTTGTGGCCGACACCGGGGAGCTGTTTTTT
>few|TRBV2|TRBD1|TRBJ2-2
CASSKKGQGTGELFF
TGTGCCAGCAGCAAAAAGGGACAGGGGACCGGGGAGCTGTTTTTT
>-|TRBV4-1|TRBD2|TRBJ2-5
CASSQGVRGGHETQYF
TGCGCCAGCAGCCAAGGAGTCCGGGGGGGCCACGAGACCCAGTACTTC
>few|TRBV5-1|-|TRBJ1-1
CASSFFRAEIDTEAFF
TGCGCCAGCAGTTTTTTTAGGGCCGAAATCGACACTGAAGCTTTCTTT
>many|TRBV5-1|-|TRBJ2-3
CASRSRSPPDTQYF
TGCGCCAGCAGGAGTCGTAGCCCCCCAGATACGCAGTATTTT
>-|TRBV28|-|TRBJ2-3
CAFQDRGTDTQYF
TGTGCCTTCCAAGACCGGGGCACAGATACGCAGTATTTT
>-|TRBV9|-|TRBJ1-4
CASSVGLERKLFF
TGTGCCAGCAGCGTCGGGTTGGAAAGAAAACTGTTTTTT
>few|TRBV29-1|-|TRBJ2-3
CSVTLLSTQYF
TGCAGCGTCACGTTGCTTAGTACGCAGTATTTT
>few|TRBV5-5|TRBD1|TRBJ1-1
CASRSPGQGLGAFF
TGTGCCAGCAGGTCGCCGGGACAGGGGCTGGGAGCTTTCTTT
>few|TRBV6-5|TRBD1|TRBJ2-1
CASRRDRYNEQFF
TGTGCCAGCCGAAGGGACAGATACAATGAGCAGTTCTTC
>many|TRBV5-1|-|TRBJ1-6
CASSLYLANSPLHF
TGCGCCAGCAGCTTGTACCTTGCTAATTCACCCCTCCACTTT
>-|TRBV5-4|-|TRBJ2-2
CASSPDGENTGELFF
TGTGCCAGCAGCCCCGACGGGGAAAACACCGGGGAGCTGTTTTTT
>-|TRBV12-3/TRBV12-4|-|TRBJ1-1
CASGRYRNRRVTEAFF
TGTGCCAGTGGGCGTTACAGGAACCGTCGGGTCACTGAAGCTTTCTTT
>few|TRBV2|-|TRBJ2-3
CASSPQRGTDTQYF
TGTGCCAGCAGCCCTCAGCGGGGCACAGATACGCAGTATTTT
>-|TRBV12-3/TRBV12-4|TRBD2|TRBJ2-5
CASSPTFSGGLQETQYF
TGTGCCAGCAGCCCAACCTTTAGCGGGGGGCTTCAAGAGACCCAGTACTTC
>few|TRBV18|TRBD1|TRBJ2-4
CASSLAGTGRNIQYF
TGTGCCAGCTCACTGGCCGGGACAGGGAGGAACATTCAGTACTTC
>-|TRBV20-1|-|TRBJ2-3
CSARDPGGVADTQYF
TGCAGTGCTAGAGATCCAGGCGGGGTGGCAGATACGCAGTATTTT
>few|TRBV9|-|TRBJ1-4
CASSAVVGREREKLFF
TGTGCCAGCAGCGCAGTAGTGGGCAGGGAGAGGGAAAAACTGTTTTTT
>few|TRBV4-2|-|TRBJ2-5
CASSQGGPGRETQYF
TGTGCCAGCAGCCAAGGGGGCCCAGGGCGGGAGACCCAGTACTTC
>-|TRBV7-2|-|TRBJ2-1
CASSSGPHLDEQFF
TGTGCCAGCAGCTCCGGGCCCCATCTGGATGAGCAGTTCTTC
>many|TRBV10-3|TRBD2|TRBJ2-1
CAISDPGGDNEQFF
TGTGCCATCAGTGACCCTGGGGGGGACAATGAGCAGTTCTTC
>-|TRBV4-1|-|TRBJ1-1
CASSQVPGLNTEAFF
TGCGCCAGCAGCCAAGTTCCGGGCCTCAACACTGAAGCTTTCTTT
>-|TRBV6-5|TRBD2|TRBJ2-4
CASSSTSVVRNIQYF
TGTGCCAGCAGTTCGACTAGCGTGGTCCGGAACATTCAGTACTTC
>-|TRBV7-9|TRBD2|TRBJ2-1
CASSVLAGFKPNNEQFF
TGTGCCAGCAGCGTATTAGCGGGATTTAAACCTAACAATGAGCAGTTCTTC
>-|TRBV28|TRBD1|TRBJ1-1
CASSLPGDSTEAFF
TGTGCCAGCAGTTTGCCCGGGGACAGCACTGAAGCTTTCTTT
>-|TRBV29-1|-|TRBJ2-7
CSAEGPGSYEQYF
TGCAGCGCGGAAGGACCGGGTTCCTACGAGCAGTACTTC
>many|TRBV4-2|-|TRBJ2-1
CASSQDDGSYNEQFF
TGTGCCAGCAGCCAAGATGACGGCTCCTACAATGAGCAGTTCTTC
>few|TRBV6-2/TRBV6-3|TRBD2|TRBJ2-1
CASSYLGGTPYNEQFF
TGTGCCAGCAGTTACCTCGGGGGGACTCCGTACAATGAGCAGTTCTTC
>-|TRBV4-1|-|TRBJ1-1
CASSQEGRDTEAFF
TGCGCCAGCAGCCAAGAGGGAAGGGACACTGAAGCTTTCTTT
>few|TRBV27|-|TRBJ2-3
CASSKQTGTDTQYF
TGTGCCAGCAGTAAACAGACGGGCACAGATACGCAGTATTTT
>-|TRBV7-2|-|TRBJ2-5
CASSLVPGLRQETQYF
TGTGCCAGCAGCTTAGTCCCGGGGCTGAGACAAGAGACCCAGTACTTC
>few|TRBV5-4|-|TRBJ2-3
CASSFSVDTQYF
TGTGCCAGCAGCTTTTCGGTAGATACGCAGTATTTT
>-|TRBV7-3|TRBD2|TRBJ2-7
CASSPTGTSGGKKYF
TGTGCCAGCAGTCCCACCGGGACTAGCGGGGGGAAGAAGTACTTC
>-|TRBV12-3/TRBV12-4|-|TRBJ1-5
CASSIRPGALQPQHF
TGTGCCAGCAGCATAAGACCGGGCGCCCTCCAGCCCCAGCATTTT
>few|TRBV5-5|-|TRBJ1-5
CASRVDVSGPQHF
TGTGCCAGCAGGGTAGACGTCAGTGGACCCCAGCATTTT
>-|TRBV4-2|-|TRBJ1-2
CASSQALRAYGYTF
TGTGCCAGCAGCCAAGCTCTCAGGGCCTATGGCTACACCTTC
>many|TRBV7-2|TRBD2|TRBJ2-1
CASSLSGLAGASSYNEQFF
TGTGCCAGCAGCTTATCCGGACTAGCGGGGGCCAGCTCCTACAATGAGCAGTTCTTC
>-|TRBV11-2|TRBD2|TRBJ2-3
CASSPRTSGSTDTQYF
TGTGCCAGCAGCCCACGGACTAGCGGCAGCACAGATACGCAGTATTTT
>few|TRBV2|TRBD1|TRBJ1-4
CASSAEGTGSEKLFF
TGTGCCAGCAGTGCTGAGGGGACAGGGAGTGAAAAACTGTTTTTT
>-|TRBV4-3|-|TRBJ2-7
CASSQDLHYEQYF
TGCGCCAGCAGCCAAGACCTTCATTACGAGCAGTACTTC
>many|TRBV12-5|-|TRBJ1-2
CASGLFAGDNYGYTF
TGTGCTAGTGGTTTGTTTGCAGGGGATAACTATGGCTACACCTTC
>-|TRBV19|-|TRBJ2-5
CASRDITVGETQYF
TGTGCCAGTAGAGATATAACGGTCGGAGAGACCCAGTACTTC
>-|TRBV4-3|TRBD2|TRBJ2-3
CASSQDPPGGADTQYF
TGCGCCAGCAGCCAAGACCCTCCGGGGGGAGCAGATACGCAGTATTTT
>-|TRBV4-3|-|TRBJ1-2
CASSQEARTSYGYTF
TGCGCCAGCAGCCAAGAAGCCAGGACAAGCTATGGCTACACCTTC
>-|TRBV5-1|TRBD1|TRBJ2-1
CASSPPDRGSDEQFF
TGCGCCAGCAGCCCCCCGGACAGGGGGAGCGATGAGCAGTTCTTC
>-|TRBV7-8|TRBD2|TRBJ2-4
CASSSAGRGASKNIQYF
TGTGCCAGCAGCTCGGCAGGGCGGGGGGCTTCCAAAAACATTCAGTACTTC
>few|TRBV12-3/TRBV12-4|TRBD1|TRBJ2-3
CASRSGTGGYTDTQYF
TGTGCCAGCAGATCCGGGACAGGGGGATACACAGATACGCAGTATTTT
>few|TRBV5-1|TRBD1|TRBJ2-2
CASSLGDRGPPGELFF
TGCGCCAGCAGCTTGGGGGACAGGGGTCCCCCCGGGGAGCTGTTTTTT
>many|TRBV20-1|TRBD1|TRBJ2-7
CSARAEGQGYEQYF
TGCAGTGCTAGAGCAGAGGGACAGGGGTACGAGCAGTACTTC
>-|TRBV9|TRBD1|TRBJ1-6
CASSGQGFNSPLHF
TGTGCCAGCAGCGGACAGGGATTTAATTCACCCCTCCACTTT
>-|TRBV5-1|-|TRBJ2-7
CASSLVGTPLAVGEQYF
TGCGCCAGCAGCTTGGTCGGGACACCCTTAGCTGTGGGCGAGCAGTACTTC
>few|TRBV29-1|TRBD2|TRBJ2-2
CSVGGGNTGELFF
TGCAGCGTTGGGGGGGGGAACACCGGGGAGCTGTTTTTT
>-|TRBV7-2|TRBD2|TRBJ2-3
CASSLVRGITDTQYF
TGTGCCAGCAGCTTAGTGCGGGGGATCACAGATACGCAGTATTTT